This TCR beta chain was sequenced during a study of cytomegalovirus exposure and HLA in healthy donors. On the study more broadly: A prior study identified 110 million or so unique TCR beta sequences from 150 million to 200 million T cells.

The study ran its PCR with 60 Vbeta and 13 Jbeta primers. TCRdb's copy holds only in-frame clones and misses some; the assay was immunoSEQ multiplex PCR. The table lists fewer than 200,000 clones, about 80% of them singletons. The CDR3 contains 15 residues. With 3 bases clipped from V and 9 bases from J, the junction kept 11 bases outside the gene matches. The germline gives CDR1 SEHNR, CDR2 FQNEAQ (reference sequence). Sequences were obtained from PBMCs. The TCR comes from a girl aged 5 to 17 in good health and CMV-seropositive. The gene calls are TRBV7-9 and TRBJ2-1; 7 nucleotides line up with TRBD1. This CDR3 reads CASSFEAGGGSEQFF. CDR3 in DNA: TGTGCCAGCAGCTTTGAGGCAGGGGGTGGGAGTGAGCAGTTCTTC.